The 15 T cell receptor beta chains below all came from one sample that was sequenced in a study of shared clonotypes between healthy human individuals. CD45RO negativity and positive selection for CCR7 defined naive CD8 cells, a population that excluded terminally differentiated effector memory CD45RA+ cells. Assay used: immunoSEQ multiplex PCR; TCRdb lists only in-frame clones, some missing. The data contain hundreds of thousands of clones, roughly 96% of them singletons. Source material: naive CD8+ T cells sorted from blood. The receptors were sampled from a young woman in good health.

The J gene is TRBJ2-7, the V gene TRBV29-1; D is uncertain. The germline gives CDR1 SQVTM, CDR2 ANQGSEA. The CDR3 sequence is 12 residues long. Trimming took 6 bases from V and 0 from J, leaving 9 bases between them. The CDR3 sequence is CSVLLNSYEQYF. The CDR3 DNA sequence: TGCAGCGTCTTACTGAACTCCTACGAGCAGTACTTC.

V usage is TRBV19 and J usage is TRBJ1-2; no definite D call. Germline-derived CDR1 and CDR2 are LNHDA and SQIVND (reference sequence). The CDR3 runs to 16 residues. V lost 6 bases and J lost 5, with 22 bases in between. DNA for the CDR3: TGTGCCAGTAGCCTCTCGGCTTTTCTCAAAAATTATGGCTACACCTTC. It yields the protein CASSLSAFLKNYGYTF.

The chain links TRBV11-3 to TRBJ2-7; 9 bases fit TRBD1. Germline CDR1 SGHNT, CDR2 YENEEA. The V segment lost 2 bases and the J segment 5 bases; nucleotides outside the gene matches: 7. This CDR3 comprises 15 residues. The CDR3 region is CASSLTTGGGNEQYF. CDR3 coding DNA: TGTGCCAGCAGCTTAACGACAGGGGGGGGAAACGAGCAGTACTTC.

The rearrangement uses TRBV6-5 and TRBJ1-4; unclear D gene. V was trimmed by 4 bases and J by 0 bases, leaving 6 bases between them. The CDR3 is 14 amino acids. CDR1 is MNHEY and CDR2 is SVGAGI in the germline V gene. The CDR3 protein is CASSFRATNEKLFF. In DNA, the CDR3 is TGTGCCAGCAGTTTCCGTGCAACTAATGAAAAACTGTTTTTT.

The J gene is TRBJ2-3, the V gene TRBV9; D not resolved. The length of the CDR3 is 14 residues. V was pared by 0 bases and J by 4 bases, with 9 bases between. Germline-derived CDR1 and CDR2 are SGDLS and YYNGEE. CDR3 residues: CASSVGASSDTQYF. The CDR3 nucleotides are TGTGCCAGCAGCGTAGGAGCCTCCTCAGATACGCAGTATTTT.

This chain connects TRBV7-9 to TRBJ2-3, with TRBD2 identical over 12 bases. CDR3 length: 16 residues. The junction had 6 bases not matched to a gene; V was cut back by 4 bases and J by 4 bases. Germline V gives CDR1 SEHNR, CDR2 FQNEAQ (reference sequence). This CDR3 is CASSWATSGSPDTQYF. DNA of the CDR3: TGTGCCAGCAGCTGGGCGACTAGCGGGAGCCCAGATACGCAGTATTTT.

The rearrangement joins TRBV6-4 to TRBJ2-7, with 7 bases lining up with TRBD1. Per germline, CDR1 MRHNA and CDR2 SNTAGT. The CDR3 has 13 amino acids. The junction had 7 bases not matched to a gene; V was cut back by 2 bases and J by 9 bases. The CDR3 DNA sequence: TGTGCCAGCAGTGACACGGTGACAGGGTGGCAGTACTTC. Protein sequence: CASSDTVTGWQYF.

The rearrangement joins TRBV28 to TRBJ2-7; D tentatively reads TRBD1 or TRBD2 (5 bases each). The CDR3 is 14 amino acids. The V gene's germline CDR1 is MDHEN and CDR2 SYDVKM. Trimming pared 4 bases from V and 4 bases from J, leaving 14 bases between. The CDR3: CASSSGLGEYEQYF. CDR3 coding DNA: TGTGCCAGCAGTTCTGGACTGGGGGAATACGAGCAGTACTTC.

V and J are TRBV27 and TRBJ2-1; 10 bases are shared with TRBD2. This CDR3 comprises 18 residues. Looked up from germline, CDR1 is MNHEY and CDR2 is SMNVEV (reference sequence). The trim removed 4 bases at V and 3 bases at J, leaving 12 bases unmatched. The CDR3 region has the DNA TGTGCCAGCAGTTCCAACCCTTTAGCGGGAGGTGTCTACAATGAGCAGTTCTTC. Amino acids: CASSSNPLAGGVYNEQFF.

The CDR3 nucleotides are TGTGCCAGCAGTTCTTTGGGGAATATACAAGAGACCCAGTACTTC. It is translated as CASSSLGNIQETQYF. V gene TRBV6-5 combines with J gene TRBJ2-5, with D hard to call. The CDR3 contains 15 residues. Germline CDR1 reads MNHEY; CDR2 reads SVGAGI. V was cut by 4 bases and J by 2 bases, with 14 bases left in between.

On this clone itself: Different DNA sequences within this sample yield the same CDR3. The chain combines TRBV27 with TRBJ1-1; 7 bases are a match to TRBD1. The CDR3 is 11 residues long. Trimming removed 7 bases from V and 7 bases from J; junction bases left unmatched: 3. In germline, CDR1 is MNHEY, CDR2 SMNVEV (reference sequence). In DNA form, the CDR3 reads TGTGCCAGCACCGGACAGGATGAAGCTTTCTTT. Residues: CASTGQDEAFF.

The chain joins TRBV2 to TRBJ2-5; 9 bases agree with TRBD1. The DNA matches TRBJ2-7 better at its end, which makes the J call doubtful. Germline V gene sequence: CDR1 SNHLY, CDR2 FYNNEI. CDR3 length: 16 residues. DNA of the CDR3: TGTGCCAGCAGTGAAGGGGACAGGGAGTCGGTCTACGAGCAGTACTTC. Its translation is CASSEGDRESVYEQYF.

A note on this clone: This may arise from a read error, as a much more abundant clone is one base away. This chain joins TRBV7-9 and TRBJ1-1; no reliable D call. From germline, CDR1 is SEHNR and CDR2 FQNEAQ (reference sequence). This CDR3 region has 11 residues. V was pared by 7 bases and J by 0 bases, with 3 bases between. CDR3 nucleotide sequence: TGTGCCAGCACCTTGAACACTGAAGCTTTCTTT. Translating gives CASTLNTEAFF.

The CDR3 region is CASSYLGTSLTDTQYF. CDR3 DNA: TGTGCCAGCAGTTACTTAGGGACTAGTCTAACAGATACGCAGTATTTT. The chain joins TRBV27 to TRBJ2-3, with 8 bases matching TRBD2. Trimming at V came to 4 bases and at J to 3 bases, leaving 9 bases not matched to a gene. The length of the CDR3 is 16 residues. CDR1 MNHEY and CDR2 SMNVEV come from the germline V gene (reference sequence).

The J gene is TRBJ2-3, the V gene TRBV29-1, with TRBD2 matching 13 bases. Trimming at V came to 8 bases and at J to 5 bases, leaving 13 bases not matched to a gene. Germline lookup yields CDR1 SQVTM and CDR2 ANQGSEA. The length of the CDR3 is 16 residues. CDR3 sequence reads: CSSRLAGGLYQDTQYF. The CDR3 DNA is TGCAGCTCCCGACTAGCGGGAGGCCTATACCAAGATACGCAGTATTTT.